The present TCR beta chain was sequenced within a study of beta chain features in type 1 diabetes. Looking at the study overall: When patients were set against healthy donors, age, gender and cell yields were similar. Study-level points and caveats: More deletions and fewer insertions at VDJ junctions were seen in type 1 diabetes patients. For Type 1 diabetes patients, all four CD4+ subsets carried TCRB CDR3s that were moderately but significantly shorter.

CDR3 length equals 16 residues. Between the trimmed V and J ends, which lost 2 bases and 4 bases, there was a span of 14 bases. Germline loops: CDR1 SGHTA, CDR2 FQGNSA. Of note for this clone: As yet, its antigen is unknown.

Expressed TCRB transcripts got sequenced, as all isolated RNA was reverse transcribed. Using immunoSEQ multiplex PCR, the repertoire was profiled, and TCRdb retains in-frame clones only, with some absent. The data contain about 180,000 clones, 7% to 9% of them singletons. Via CD45RO/CCR7/CD25/CD127/CD95/CD27, cells of the CD4+ naive, central memory, regulatory and stem cell-like memory subsets were sorted. The sequence derives from a man between 18 and 29 years old with type 1 diabetes. The chain recombines TRBV7-2 with TRBJ2-2; D may be TRBD2 (7 bases). Sequencing input: central memory CD4+ T cells from blood. DNA of the CDR3: TGTGCCAGCAGCTTAAGGGGGGGCCAGACCACCGGGGAGCTGTTTTTT. Protein sequence: CASSLRGGQTTGELFF.